This record covers a single TCR beta chain. As yet, its antigen is unknown. Germline CDR1 reads MNHEY; CDR2 reads SMNVEV (reference sequence). The V end lost 0 bases, the J end lost 4 bases, and 12 bases lay between the germline ends. This CDR3 is 15 amino acids long. These data are taken from a study of shared clonotypes between healthy human individuals. About the study: The cohort had two women and a few men, ages 18 to 49.

The naive CD8 fraction comprised CD45RO-negative cells positively selected for CCR7 and excluded terminally differentiated effector memory CD45RA+ cells. Generated by immunoSEQ multiplex PCR, the TCRdb table keeps only in-frame clones and is missing some. The data show hundreds of thousands of clones, approximately 92% seen once. Study observations and caveats: The expectation was that sequencing depth would affect clonotype sharing among donors.

Sequenced material: naive CD8+ T cells sorted from blood. The chain couples TRBV27 to TRBJ1-1, with D unresolved. This sequence was found in a man under 40 in good health. The CDR3 DNA is TGTGCCAGCAGTTTATCGAGCAACTTGGGCACTGAAGCTTTCTTT. It codes for CASSLSSNLGTEAFF.